The 15 T cell receptor beta chains below all came from one sample that was sequenced in a study of graft-versus-host responses after intestinal transplantation. Using immunoSEQ multiplex PCR, the repertoire was profiled, and TCRdb retains in-frame clones only, with some absent. Here the sample spans fewer than 90,000 clones, about 94% being singletons. Which antigens these TCRs recognize remains unknown. Here the sequenced sample was unstimulated CD4+ T cells sorted from spleen or lymph node cells, taken before transplant. The receptors were gathered from a human donor who was the organ donor for an intestinal transplant.

The DNA of the CDR3 is TGTGCCACCAGCAGAGATAGCATTCGAGGTGCTTTCTTT. The encoded protein is CATSRDSIRGAFF. The chain is built from TRBV15 and TRBJ1-1; the D is unclear. Germline V gives CDR1 LNHNV, CDR2 YYDKDF (reference sequence). This CDR3 contains 13 residues. Between the trimmed V and J ends, which lost 0 bases and 11 bases, there was a span of 13 bases.

The chain combines TRBV18 with TRBJ1-1; D ambiguous. The CDR3 sequence is 14 residues long. With 6 bases removed from V and 5 bases from J, the gap between germline ends came to 16 bases. In germline, CDR1 is KGHSH, CDR2 LQKENI. CDR3 in DNA: TGTGCCAGCTCGCACTCGGGGTACGAGACTGAAGCTTTCTTT. Its protein product is CASSHSGYETEAFF. Based on the CDR3 plus reference TRBV18 and TRBJ1-1, the full variable domain is NAGVMQNPRHLVRRRGQEARLRCSPMKGHSHVYWYRQLPEEGLKFMVYLQKENIIDESGMPKERFSAEFPKEGPSILRIQQVVRGDSAAYFCASSHSGYETEAFFGQGTRLTVV.

The J gene is TRBJ2-1, the V gene TRBV9, with 15 bases fitting TRBD2. J lost 4 bases, V lost 4 bases, and 3 bases had no gene match. This CDR3 contains 16 residues. The germline CDR1 and CDR2 sequences are SGDLS and YYNGEE. Written as DNA, the CDR3 is TGTGCCAGCAGCCCAGGGACTAGCGGGGGGTACAATGAGCAGTTCTTC. Translation: CASSPGTSGGYNEQFF.

The chain combines TRBV11-2 with TRBJ2-3; a possible D gene is TRBD1 (5 bases). The CDR3 length is 15 residues. V was shortened by 0 bases and J by 6 bases, with 13 bases between the two germline ends. CDR1 and CDR2 from the germline V gene are SGHAT and FQNNGV. The CDR3 spells CASSLDGAKSDTQYF. In nucleotides, the CDR3 is TGTGCCAGCAGCTTAGATGGGGCTAAGTCGGATACGCAGTATTTT.

The rearrangement joins TRBV28 to TRBJ2-5; 7 nucleotides line up with TRBD2. Germline CDR1 reads MDHEN; CDR2 reads SYDVKM. The junction had 11 bases not matched to a gene; V was cut back by 2 bases and J by 5 bases. The CDR3 consists of 16 residues. In DNA, the CDR3 is TGTGCCAGCAGTTTAGCAAGCGGGGCGGTTCTGGAGACCCAGTACTTC. It encodes CASSLASGAVLETQYF.

The chain links TRBV28 to TRBJ1-2, with a weak D call TRBD1 (6 bases). V lost 4 bases and J 7 bases, leaving 16 bases between the germline ends. Germline assignment: CDR1 MDHEN and CDR2 SYDVKM. CDR3 size: 14 residues. For the CDR3, the DNA is TGTGCCAGCAGTTGGGAGGGGGTGTTGGCTGGCTACACCTTC. It translates to CASSWEGVLAGYTF.

The chain recombines TRBV12-5 with TRBJ1-6; possible D gene TRBD1, 5 bases. Trimming removed 3 bases from V and 9 bases from J, with 9 bases in between. The CDR3 is made up of 13 amino acids. CDR1 is LGHNT, CDR2 FRNRAP, per germline. The CDR3 is CASGFIRGSPLHF. CDR3 DNA: TGTGCTAGTGGTTTTATTAGGGGTTCACCCCTCCACTTT.

The rearrangement uses TRBV7-8 and TRBJ2-5; 8 nucleotides match TRBD1. The CDR3 runs to 16 residues. Per germline, CDR1 SGHVS and CDR2 FQNEAQ. The V and J ends lost 1 base and 2 bases, in that order; junction bases with no gene match: 6. The CDR3: CASSLETGVLQETQYF. The DNA for the CDR3 is TGTGCCAGCAGCTTAGAGACAGGGGTCTTGCAAGAGACCCAGTACTTC.

In regard to this clone: A read error may account for a junction end that differs from germline. This sequence joins TRBV2 and TRBJ1-2; a possible D gene is TRBD1 (6 bases). CDR3 length equals 10 residues. CDR1 is SNHLY, CDR2 FYNNEI, per germline. Here the CDR3 DNA reads TGTGCCAGCAGTAAGGACAGCGGAGGCTTC. Its protein product is CASSKDSGGF.

A single count supports this clone. V gene TRBV18 combines with J gene TRBJ1-2; D possibly corresponds to TRBD1 (5 bases). The CDR3 has 14 amino acids. V was pared by 3 bases and J by 3 bases, with 11 bases between. Germline CDR1 KGHSH, CDR2 LQKENI. For the CDR3, the DNA is TGTGCCAGCTCACCGGGGCAGGGCCACTATGGCTACACCTTC. This translates into CASSPGQGHYGYTF.

The chain employs TRBV28 and TRBJ2-7, with a weak D call TRBD2 (6 bases). The CDR3 runs to 12 residues. V was pared by 7 bases and J by 3 bases, with 10 bases between. Germline CDR1 MDHEN, CDR2 SYDVKM. The CDR3 DNA follows: TGTGCCAGCACCCTGCGGGGCTACGAGCAGTACTTC. It specifies CASTLRGYEQYF.

The gene calls are TRBV7-9 and TRBJ1-3; D is unclear. CDR1 and CDR2 (germline): SEHNR, FQNEAQ (reference sequence). Trimming removed 0 bases at V and 2 bases at J, with 5 bases between. This CDR3 has 14 residues. CDR3 nucleotides: TGTGCCAGCAGCTTAGCGGGGACTGGAAACACCATATATTTT. Translation: CASSLAGTGNTIYF.

The V call is TRBV5-1, the J call TRBJ1-1; D remains unclear. Looked up from germline, CDR1 is SGHRS and CDR2 is YFSETQ. The V and J ends lost 1 base and 1 base respectively, with 8 bases between them. The CDR3 has 14 residues. The CDR3 region is CASSLSGRNTEAFF. DNA for the CDR3: TGCGCCAGCAGCTTGAGTGGTAGGAACACTGAAGCTTTCTTT.

The J gene is TRBJ1-3, the V gene TRBV7-2, with 8 bases matching TRBD1. The CDR3 covers 13 residues. The ends lost 8 bases at V and 4 bases at J; junction bases unmatched: 4. Germline CDR1 and CDR2: SGHTA and FQGNSA. The CDR3: CASAGQAGNTIYF. Here the CDR3 DNA reads TGTGCCAGCGCGGGACAGGCCGGAAACACCATATATTTT.

This rearrangement joins TRBV6-1 to TRBJ2-1; D unresolved. The ends were cut back, 1 base at V and 4 bases at J, with 14 bases in the middle. CDR3 length: 16 amino acids. Per germline, CDR1 MNHNS and CDR2 SASEGT. CDR3 amino acids: CASSEVGNLQYNEQFF. The CDR3, as DNA: TGTGCCAGCAGTGAAGTGGGGAACCTCCAATACAATGAGCAGTTCTTC.